Listed here are 26 T cell receptor beta chains from one sample, sequenced in a study of T cells after yellow fever vaccination. Via MiXCR, TCRdb re-called the 5' RACE reads, giving one row per CDR3 protein. The sample includes 310,000 or so distinct CDR3 sequences, less than 4.5% of them seen just once. The sample consisted of PBMCs, taken on the day of the yellow fever booster vaccination. The receptors originated from a man younger than 35 who received the YFV17D yellow fever vaccine.

A few counts support this clonotype. This CDR3 reads CASSPRGRAGGEQYF. CDR3 in DNA: TGTGCCAGCAGCCCACGAGGGCGGGCAGGTGGCGAGCAGTACTTC. The chain recombines TRBV5-4 with TRBJ2-7, with D perhaps matching TRBD2 (5 bases). In germline, CDR1 is SGHNT, CDR2 YYREEE (reference sequence). CDR3 length: 15 amino acids. Trimming took off 4 bases at V and 6 bases at J, with 20 bases between the two ends. Full variable domain (remainder filled in from reference TRBV5-4 and TRBJ2-7): ETGVTQSPTHLIKTRGQQVTLRCSSQSGHNTVSWYQQALGQGPQFIFQYYREEENGRGNFPPRFSGLQFPNYSSELNVNALELDDSALYLCASSPRGRAGGEQYFGPGTRLTVT.

Of note for this clonotype: A read error may explain this, as a much larger clone is one base away. The V call is TRBV10-3, the J call TRBJ2-1; no reliable D call. This CDR3 is built from 14 residues. Trimming took 2 bases from V and 10 from J, leaving 15 bases between them. Germline V gene sequence: CDR1 ENHRY, CDR2 SYGVKD. The CDR3 bases are TGTGCCATCAGTGAGGCCTCGACATGGCAGGAGCAGTTCTTC. Protein sequence: CAISEASTWQEQFF.

This clonotype has only a few counts. The DNA of the CDR3 is TGTGCCAGCAGCGCCGGGACACGCCTCGGAGGTTCACCCCTCCACTTT. This sequence encodes CASSAGTRLGGSPLHF. The V and J genes are TRBV9 and TRBJ1-6; maybe TRBD1 (6 bases). Germline CDR1 reads SGDLS; CDR2 reads YYNGEE. CDR3 length: 16 residues. V was trimmed by 3 bases and J by 9 bases, leaving 19 bases between them.

This clonotype was seen many times. This chain links TRBV4-3 with TRBJ2-3; D might be TRBD1 (5 bases). V lost 0 bases, J lost 0 bases, and 16 bases lay in between. The CDR3 is 18 residues long. The germline gives CDR1 LGHNA, CDR2 YSLEER. The CDR3 DNA reads TGCGCCAGCAGCCAAGATTCCCCCCTGCAGGGAAGCACAGATACGCAGTATTTT. Its protein is CASSQDSPLQGSTDTQYF.

This rearrangement joins TRBV5-1 to TRBJ2-2; D is undetermined. This CDR3 spans 14 amino acids. The germline V and J ends were trimmed by 1 base and 3 bases, with 7 bases remaining between them. Germline values: CDR1 SGHRS, CDR2 YFSETQ. CDR3 sequence: CASSLFTDTGELFF. Written as DNA, the CDR3 is TGCGCCAGCAGCTTGTTTACAGACACCGGGGAGCTGTTTTTT.

The table lists this clonotype with many counts. This chain uses TRBV7-2 with TRBJ2-3; 12 positions agree with TRBD2. The germline V gene encodes CDR1 SGHTA and CDR2 FQGNSA. Losses at the gene ends were 1 base for V and 4 bases for J; bases not matched to a gene: 6. The CDR3 sequence is 17 residues long. The CDR3 is CASSLDQWTSGADTQYF. The CDR3 DNA reads TGTGCCAGCAGCTTAGATCAGTGGACTAGCGGGGCAGATACGCAGTATTTT.

This clonotype was detected many times. The V and J genes are TRBV20-1 and TRBJ2-1, with D perhaps assigned TRBD1 or TRBD2 (6 bases each). The germline V gene has CDR1 DFQATT and CDR2 SNEGSKA (reference sequence). Trimming cost V 4 bases and J 4 bases, with 17 bases left between them. The CDR3 spans 15 residues. CDR3 amino acids: CSATPEGGLYNEQFF. For the CDR3, the DNA is TGCAGTGCTACCCCTGAGGGGGGATTATACAATGAGCAGTTCTTC.

In this sample, this clonotype turned up many times. This chain connects TRBV21-1 to TRBJ2-7. TRBV21-1 counts as a pseudogene. This CDR3 has 11 residues. CDR3 in amino acids: CASSKGHEQYV. The CDR3, as DNA: TGTGCCAGCAGCAAAGGGCACGAGCAGTACGTC.

This clonotype was seen ten or more times. The gene calls are TRBV20-1 and TRBJ1-2; 9 bases match TRBD1. V was pared by 6 bases and J by 5 bases, with 13 bases of the junction left unmatched. This CDR3 comprises 15 residues. Germline values: CDR1 DFQATT, CDR2 SNEGSKA (reference sequence). The chain's CDR3 is CSAETGGQGPYGYTF. The CDR3 bases are TGCAGTGCCGAGACGGGCGGACAGGGGCCATATGGCTACACCTTC.

The rearrangement uses TRBV10-3 and TRBJ2-5; tentatively, D is TRBD2 (6 bases). The CDR3 extends over 13 amino acids. Trimming left V 6 bases short and J 5 bases short, with 13 bases between. Looked up from germline, CDR1 is ENHRY and CDR2 is SYGVKD. DNA for the CDR3: TGTGCCATCAGCCCTGGAGGGGTTGAGACCCAGTACTTC. Translated: CAISPGGVETQYF.

The chain employs TRBV7-2 and TRBJ1-1; unclear D gene. Per the germline V gene, CDR1 is SGHTA and CDR2 is FQGNSA. V was shortened by 5 bases and J by 6 bases, with 10 bases between the two germline ends. The CDR3 spans 12 residues. The CDR3 reads CASSPRSSEAFF. CDR3 in DNA: TGTGCCAGCAGCCCGAGAAGTTCTGAAGCTTTCTTT.

This clonotype was recorded at least ten times. The chain carries TRBV5-1 and TRBJ2-2; the D is unclear. CDR1 and CDR2 (germline): SGHRS, YFSETQ. CDR3 length: 14 amino acids. Trimming pared 6 bases from V and 0 bases from J, leaving 9 bases between. The chain's CDR3 is CASMVATNTGELFF. The CDR3 DNA reads TGCGCCAGCATGGTGGCGACGAACACCGGGGAGCTGTTTTTT. Using reference TRBV5-1 and TRBJ2-2 for the parts outside the CDR3, the full variable domain is KAGVTQTPRYLIKTRGQQVTLSCSPISGHRSVSWYQQTPGQGLQFLFEYFSETQRNKGNFPGRFSGRQFSNSRSEMNVSTLELGDSALYLCASMVATNTGELFFGEGSRLTVL.

This clonotype was detected only a few times. This chain links TRBV19 with TRBJ2-1; 10 bases fit TRBD1. The V gene end was trimmed by 4 bases and the J gene end by 0 bases; junction bases not matched to a gene: 3. CDR3 length: 16 amino acids. CDR1 and CDR2 from the germline V gene are LNHDA and SQIVND (reference sequence). In DNA, the CDR3 is TGTGCCAGTAGTACCTGGACAGGGGGCTCCTACAATGAGCAGTTCTTC. Its protein is CASSTWTGGSYNEQFF. Based on the CDR3 plus reference TRBV19 and TRBJ2-1, the full variable domain is DGGITQSPKYLFRKEGQNVTLSCEQNLNHDAMYWYRQDPGQGLRLIYYSQIVNDFQKGDIAEGYSVSREKKESFPLTVTSAQKNPTAFYLCASSTWTGGSYNEQFFGPGTRLTVL.

The chain carries TRBV25-1 and TRBJ1-5; no firm D call. Germline V gene sequence: CDR1 MGHDK, CDR2 SYGVNS. Trimming cost V 3 bases and J 14 bases, with 23 bases left between them. CDR3 size: 15 residues. The CDR3 protein is CASSDTLGEGGTEHF. In DNA form, the CDR3 reads TGTGCCAGCAGTGACACCCTCGGGGAGGGCGGTACCGAGCATTTT.

This clonotype was counted only a few times. This chain joins TRBV5-1 and TRBJ2-7; D assignment may be TRBD1 or TRBD2 (6 bases each). Trimming pared 2 bases from V and 0 bases from J, leaving 12 bases between. The CDR3 runs to 15 residues. Germline V gene sequence: CDR1 SGHRS, CDR2 YFSETQ. CDR3 nucleotides: TGCGCCAGCAGCTTCACGGGGGCGATCTCCTACGAGCAGTACTTC. Encoded protein: CASSFTGAISYEQYF. Looking up the rest from reference TRBV5-1 and TRBJ2-7 gives the full variable domain: KAGVTQTPRYLIKTRGQQVTLSCSPISGHRSVSWYQQTPGQGLQFLFEYFSETQRNKGNFPGRFSGRQFSNSRSEMNVSTLELGDSALYLCASSFTGAISYEQYFGPGTRLTVT.

This clonotype has a handful of counts. The J gene is TRBJ1-1, the V gene TRBV2; no firm D call. The CDR3 length is 13 residues. The germline V and J ends were trimmed by 6 bases and 3 bases, with 11 bases remaining between them. Germline values: CDR1 SNHLY, CDR2 FYNNEI. The CDR3 bases are TGTGCCAGCAGCGGAGAACGTGACACTGAAGCTTTCTTT. Its translation: CASSGERDTEAFF. The whole variable domain, remainder taken from reference TRBV2 and TRBJ1-1, is EPEVTQTPSHQVTQMGQEVILRCVPISNHLYFYWYRQILGQKVEFLVSFYNNEISEKSEIFDDQFSVERPDGSNFTLKIRSTKLEDSAMYFCASSGERDTEAFFGQGTRLTVV.

This clonotype has only a few counts. This rearrangement joins TRBV12-3 or TRBV12-4 to TRBJ2-1; the match to TRBD2 covers 8 bases. The V segment lost 7 bases and the J segment 5 bases; nucleotides outside the gene matches: 4. CDR3 length equals 13 residues. CDR3 nucleotides: TGTGCCAGCACGGAACTAGCGGACAATGAGCAGTTCTTC. It codes for CASTELADNEQFF.

The chain couples TRBV5-6 to TRBJ1-6, with TRBD1 matching over 8 bases. CDR3 length: 17 residues. Germline CDR1 is SGHDT and CDR2 is YYEEEE. V lost 2 bases and J lost 8; bases outside the gene matches: 12. In DNA, the CDR3 is TGTGCCAGCAGCTTAACCGGGACAGGTTTATCTGATTCACCCCTCCACTTT. Amino acid sequence: CASSLTGTGLSDSPLHF.

This clonotype was seen at least ten times. The chain recombines TRBV2 with TRBJ1-1, with a weak D call TRBD1 (6 bases). Germline V gene lookup returns CDR1 SNHLY and CDR2 FYNNEI. V lost 5 bases to trimming and J lost 6 bases, with 16 bases between them. The CDR3 contains 14 residues. The DNA for the CDR3 is TGTGCCAGCAGTCAGGAACAGGGAAGTTCTGAAGCTTTCTTT. This sequence encodes CASSQEQGSSEAFF.

The sample holds a few counts of this clonotype. The chain carries TRBV5-4 and TRBJ2-3, with TRBD1 as a possible D gene (6 bases). The CDR3 is made up of 15 amino acids. The germline V gene encodes CDR1 SGHNT and CDR2 YYREEE (reference sequence). Trimming pared 0 bases from V and 2 bases from J, leaving 10 bases between. As DNA, the CDR3 is TGTGCCAGCAGCTTGGGGGACACCGCCACAGATACGCAGTATTTT. As protein: CASSLGDTATDTQYF.

The genes are TRBV29-1 and TRBJ1-1; no reliable D call. Per the germline V gene, CDR1 is SQVTM and CDR2 is ANQGSEA. V gave up 8 bases and J gave up 5 bases, with 15 bases separating them. The CDR3 is 12 amino acids. CDR3: CSSSPGGTEAFF. In DNA form, the CDR3 reads TGCAGCTCCTCACCCGGAGGGACTGAAGCTTTCTTT. The full variable domain, completed using reference TRBV29-1 and TRBJ1-1, is SAVISQKPSRDICQRGTSLTIQCQVDSQVTMMFWYRQQPGQSLTLIATANQGSEATYESGFVIDKFPISRPNLTFSTLTVSNMSPEDSSIYLCSSSPGGTEAFFGQGTRLTVV.

In this sample, this clonotype turned up many times. The CDR3 loop is CASSFPGRNNYGYTF. The CDR3, as DNA: TGTGCCAGCAGCTTTCCGGGACGGAATAACTATGGCTACACCTTC. The chain combines TRBV7-9 with TRBJ1-2, with D possibly TRBD1 on 5 matching bases. With 3 bases removed from V and 1 base from J, the gap between germline ends came to 12 bases. Germline V lookup: CDR1 SEHNR, CDR2 FQNEAQ (reference sequence). This CDR3 spans 15 amino acids.

V is TRBV7-2 and J is TRBJ2-5; TRBD1 is a possible D gene (5 bases). This CDR3 contains 15 residues. Trimming removed 3 bases from V and 5 bases from J, with 16 bases in between. The germline CDR1 and CDR2 sequences are SGHTA and FQGNSA. DNA for the CDR3: TGTGCCAGCAGCTTCAGGGCCACACTGCGGGAGACCCAGTACTTC. Protein product: CASSFRATLRETQYF. Full variable domain (rest looked up from reference TRBV7-2 and TRBJ2-5): GAGVSQSPSNKVTEKGKDVELRCDPISGHTALYWYRQSLGQGLEFLIYFQGNSAPDKSGLPSDRFSAERTGGSVSTLTIQRTQQEDSAVYLCASSFRATLRETQYFGPGTRLLVL.

This clonotype was observed at least ten times. The chain employs TRBV7-2 and TRBJ2-4; TRBD1 matches at 10 bases. The CDR3 contains 17 residues. The V and J ends lost 0 bases and 1 base, in that order; junction bases with no gene match: 3. CDR1 SGHTA and CDR2 FQGNSA come from the germline V gene. DNA of the CDR3: TGTGCCAGCAGCTTAGCGCAGGGACAGGGGGCCAAAAACATTCAGTACTTC. It specifies CASSLAQGQGAKNIQYF.

This clonotype was detected only a few times. The chain uses TRBV4-1 and TRBJ2-5; D uncertain. With 1 base removed from V and 4 bases from J, the gap between germline ends came to 13 bases. This CDR3 has 15 amino acids. In germline, CDR1 is MGHRA, CDR2 YSYEKL. CDR3 bases: TGCGCCAGCAGCCAAGTAACAGAGGTTGCAGAGACCCAGTACTTC. Translating gives CASSQVTEVAETQYF.

The CDR3 DNA reads as TGCAGTGCTAGCTTTTCCCGAGGATCCTACGAGCAGTACGTC. It is translated as CSASFSRGSYEQYV. This rearrangement joins TRBV20-1 to TRBJ2-7; D is unclear. V was clipped by 3 bases and J by 1 base, with 13 bases between them. The CDR3 has 14 amino acids. Germline values: CDR1 DFQATT, CDR2 SNEGSKA (reference sequence).